Given below is one TCR beta chain in context. Its antigen specificity is not known. Base quality data are lacking; no much larger clone is found one base away. CDR1 and CDR2, per the germline V gene, are MGHDK and SYGVNS. Trimming takes 7 bases from V and 3 bases from J, and the germline ends sit 19 bases apart. Its CDR3 holds 15 amino acids, cysteine through phenylalanine. Only CDR3 DNA is held: 45 bases, read in frame from base 1. For five healthy donors, CD8+ T cells were sorted from blood, dermis and epidermis, and the TCR beta CDR3 regions of these cells were analysed. All TCR-sequenced donors were healthy individuals, and each provided both blood and skin samples. Sorting was used to isolate CD8+ T cell populations prior to TCR beta sequencing. The data originate from a study of CD49a tissue-resident CD8 T cells in human skin (dated 2017 in TCRdb). About the study as a whole: Subsets of tissue-resident memory CD8+ T cells in human skin, defined by their expression of CD49a, CD69 and CD103, were what the study examined.

Receptor amplification or capture employed the immunoSEQ multiplex PCR assay. The paper's processing steps were these. Across the sorted blood, dermal and epidermal CD8+ T cell populations, TCR V beta family usage frequencies were compared. The immuneACCESS repertoire file appears here via TCRdb, limited to in-frame rearrangements. These files lack a portion of the clones; in checked studies, under half of the deficit traces to unresolved V genes, and the cause of the others is not known. That table supplies the V and J calls and clone size; D and trimming were determined from the DNA. The sample data list roughly 1,400 clones, and around two thirds of these were observed just once. The ten largest account for around a third of the sample.

The sequence derives from a human donor in good health. Source material: CLA- CD8+ effector memory T cells sorted from blood. The chain is assembled from TRBV25-1 and TRBJ2-7; matching of 6 bases hints at TRBD1 as the D gene. In nucleotides, the sequence is TGTGCCAGCACGGGGACGGAGGACAGACACTACGAGCAGTACTTC. Its translation is CASTGTEDRHYEQYF.